A selection of T cell receptor beta chains follows, all from one sample in a study of CD8 T cells in ankylosing spondylitis. TCRdb fed the 5' RACE reads into MiXCR, producing one record per CDR3 protein. The repertoire holds some 200,000 distinct CDR3 sequences, roughly 13% seen once, with 16% in the top ten. Sequencing was carried out using blood, either unsorted or a sorted T cell fraction (not recorded which). The receptors derive from a male donor with ankylosing spondylitis or in good health (not recorded which). Each CDR3 is given with its conserved first and last residue. A D gene is named only where the DNA matches it firmly. Not every row has a clone size; where given, it reads once, few, many or a size class.

>TRBJ1-1|-|TRBV9|TRBD1
CASSPRTGSNTEAFF
TGTGCCAGCAGCCCGAGGACAGGGTCGAACACTGAAGCTTTCTTT
>TRBJ2-6|few|TRBV27|-
CASSSPGYLANVLTF
TGTGCCAGCAGTTCCCCGGGTTACTTAGCCAACGTCCTGACTTTC
>TRBJ2-3|-|TRBV5-1|-
CASSLDLTGRSDTQYF
TGCGCCAGCAGCTTGGATCTAACAGGTCGTAGTGATACGCAGTATTTT
>TRBJ2-1|-|TRBV6-1|-
CASSPRELHNEQFF
TGTGCCAGCAGCCCACGTGAACTTCACAATGAGCAGTTCTTC
>TRBJ1-1|few|TRBV27|TRBD1
CASGTSGGGAFF
TGTGCCAGCGGTACATCAGGGGGGGGAGCTTTCTTT
>TRBJ1-2|-|TRBV12-3/TRBV12-4|-
CASSLDRVANYGYTF
TGTGCCAGCAGTTTAGATAGGGTAGCTAACTATGGCTACACCTTC
>TRBJ2-2|few|TRBV27|-
CASSFLSTTGELFF
TGTGCCAGCAGTTTCCTGAGCACGACCGGGGAGCTGTTTTTT
>TRBJ1-1|few|TRBV6-1|TRBD1
CASSVPGQVWNTEAFF
TGTGCCAGCAGCGTACCGGGACAGGTATGGAACACTGAAGCTTTCTTT
>TRBJ2-1|-|TRBV6-1|TRBD2
CASSEHGLAGVRHEQFF
TGTGCCAGCAGTGAACACGGACTAGCGGGAGTACGCCATGAGCAGTTCTTC
>TRBJ2-3|few|TRBV29-1|TRBD2
CSVRGRAPDTQYF
TGCAGCGTTCGCGGGAGGGCCCCAGATACGCAGTATTTT
>TRBJ2-7|few|TRBV19|-
CASSMSGYEQYF
TGTGCCAGTAGTATGTCCGGGTACGAGCAGTACTTC
>TRBJ2-3|many|TRBV27|TRBD1
CASKTGGTDTQYF
TGTGCCAGCAAGACAGGGGGGACAGATACGCAGTATTTT
>TRBJ2-7|-|TRBV29-1|TRBD2
CSVEVAGGIYEQYF
TGCAGCGTTGAAGTAGCGGGAGGGATCTACGAGCAGTACTTC
>TRBJ1-2|-|TRBV11-2|-
CASTLLTDYYGYTF
TGTGCCAGCACCCTACTGACCGACTACTATGGCTACACCTTC
>TRBJ2-1|-|TRBV4-1|TRBD2
CASSLVAGGPSEQFF
TGCGCCAGCAGCCTAGTAGCGGGGGGGCCCAGTGAGCAGTTCTTC